The 29 T cell receptor beta chains listed next were all sequenced from one sample in a study of beta chain features in type 1 diabetes. What these receptors recognize is not known. Study-wide results and caveats: All four CD4+ subsets from Type 1 diabetes patients carried moderately but significantly shorter TCRB CDR3s.

Reverse transcribing all isolated RNA meant expressed TCRB transcripts were sequenced. The data were produced by immunoSEQ multiplex PCR, yet TCRdb's version contains in-frame clones alone and is incomplete. The sample consists of about 710,000 clones, over 12% of them appearing once. Sequencing was performed on naive CD4+ T cells from blood. All receptors derive from a man aged 18 to 29 with type 1 diabetes.

This clone has just a few counts. This chain uses TRBV5-1 with TRBJ2-3, with D unclear. The CDR3 sequence is 14 residues long. V lost 1 base and J 1 base, leaving 7 bases between the germline ends. Germline-derived CDR1 and CDR2 are SGHRS and YFSETQ. The CDR3 DNA follows: TGCGCCAGCAGCTTGAGGAGTGGCACAGATACGCAGTATTTT. Translated, it gives CASSLRSGTDTQYF.

This clone was found a few times. V is TRBV27 and J is TRBJ1-5; TRBD1 might be the D (5 bases). The CDR3 totals 14 residues. The V gene lost 9 bases and the J gene lost 2 bases, with 14 bases spanning the gap. Germline V gene sequence: CDR1 MNHEY, CDR2 SMNVEV (reference sequence). The CDR3 is CARRQFRGNQPQHF. The CDR3 DNA is TGTGCCAGGAGACAGTTCCGGGGCAATCAGCCCCAGCATTTT.

The V call is TRBV11-2, the J call TRBJ2-2, with a possible D match to TRBD1 (6 bases). The V end was cut by 5 bases, the J end by 7 bases, with 11 bases between. Germline V gene lookup returns CDR1 SGHAT and CDR2 FQNNGV. CDR3 length: 13 residues. CDR3 sequence reads: CASSPSGVGELFF. CDR3 nucleotides: TGTGCCAGCAGCCCCTCAGGGGTCGGGGAGCTGTTTTTT.

The genes are TRBV10-3 and TRBJ1-4, with 7 bases lining up with TRBD1. Germline V lookup: CDR1 ENHRY, CDR2 SYGVKD. J gave up 5 bases and V 1 base, and 10 bases lay outside the gene matches. The CDR3 length is 17 residues. CDR3 DNA: TGTGCCATCAGTGAGTGGGTAGGGGGCCAGACGAATGAAAAACTGTTTTTT. Translated, it gives CAISEWVGGQTNEKLFF.

The chain uses TRBV6-1 and TRBJ2-1, with 7 bases identical to TRBD2. Germline CDR1 and CDR2: MNHNS and SASEGT. Trimming removed 2 bases from V and 4 bases from J; junction bases left unmatched: 5. The CDR3 has 15 amino acids. Here the CDR3 DNA reads TGTGCCAGCAGTGAAACACGGGGGGATTACAATGAGCAGTTCTTC. Its protein product is CASSETRGDYNEQFF.

This chain uses TRBV10-3 with TRBJ1-1, with D possibly being TRBD1 (5 bases). Trimming removed 3 bases from V and 2 bases from J, with 10 bases in between. CDR3 length: 14 amino acids. CDR1 ENHRY and CDR2 SYGVKD come from the germline V gene. The CDR3 nucleotides are TGTGCCATCAGTGATCGGCAGGGTAACACTGAAGCTTTCTTT. The encoded protein is CAISDRQGNTEAFF.

The chain carries TRBV30 and TRBJ1-6; 7 bases line up with TRBD1. The CDR3 length is 13 residues. V lost 5 bases, J lost 9 bases, and 7 bases stayed unmatched. Germline V gives CDR1 GTSNPN, CDR2 SVGIG (reference sequence). CDR3 sequence reads: CAWGVTGPSPLHF. CDR3 coding DNA: TGTGCCTGGGGGGTGACAGGGCCTTCACCCCTCCACTTT.

The gene calls are TRBV5-1 and TRBJ2-5, with no clear D. V was trimmed by 0 bases and J by 3 bases, leaving 9 bases between them. Germline V lookup: CDR1 SGHRS, CDR2 YFSETQ. This CDR3 has 14 amino acids. Here the CDR3 DNA reads TGCGCCAGCAGCTTGGCCGAACTCGAAGAGACCCAGTACTTC. Its protein is CASSLAELEETQYF.

With regard to this clone: The same CDR3 is also encoded by other DNA sequences in this sample. In DNA, the CDR3 is TGTGCCAGCAGCTTAGGACTAGCGGGAGTAAATGAGCAGTTCTTC. Translated: CASSLGLAGVNEQFF. This sequence joins TRBV11-3 and TRBJ2-1, with 12 positions matching TRBD2. This CDR3 is 15 amino acids long. The germline V gene has CDR1 SGHNT and CDR2 YENEEA. With V trimmed by 1 base and J by 7 bases, 2 bases remained unmatched.

This rearrangement joins TRBV5-6 to TRBJ2-5, with D perhaps matching TRBD1 (6 bases). V gave up 4 bases and J gave up 2 bases, with 18 bases separating them. The CDR3 spans 16 residues. Germline-derived CDR1 and CDR2 are SGHDT and YYEEEE. CDR3 DNA sequence: TGTGCCAGCAGCGGGCTTTATGGCCAGGGGCAAGAGACCCAGTACTTC. Protein product: CASSGLYGQGQETQYF.

V gene TRBV25-1 combines with J gene TRBJ2-6; D ambiguous. The germline CDR1 and CDR2 sequences are MGHDK and SYGVNS. CDR3 length equals 16 residues. Trimming cost V 6 bases and J 4 bases, with 16 bases left between them. The CDR3 reads CASSFRNLFGANVLTF. CDR3 bases: TGTGCCAGCAGCTTTAGGAATCTTTTCGGGGCCAACGTCCTGACTTTC.

The rearrangement links TRBV7-2 to TRBJ2-1; no clear D gene. CDR3 size: 12 residues. V was pared by 5 bases and J by 4 bases, with 6 bases between. CDR1 and CDR2 from the germline V gene are SGHTA and FQGNSA. The CDR3 sequence is CASSPQYNEQFF. For the CDR3, the DNA is TGTGCCAGCAGCCCACAATACAATGAGCAGTTCTTC.

This chain uses TRBV10-3 with TRBJ1-1; TRBD1 aligns across 9 bases. The germline V gene encodes CDR1 ENHRY and CDR2 SYGVKD. This CDR3 comprises 15 residues. The J segment lost 4 bases and the V segment lost 6 bases, leaving 9 bases of the junction unmatched. CDR3 sequence (DNA): TGTGCCATCAGGGCCGGGACAGGGATCGGCACTGAAGCTTTCTTT. It is translated as CAIRAGTGIGTEAFF.

The chain is built from TRBV30 and TRBJ2-2, with unresolved D. Germline CDR1 reads GTSNPN; CDR2 reads SVGIG (reference sequence). CDR3 length: 14 amino acids. V lost 4 bases, J lost 3 bases, and 12 bases lay in between. The CDR3 sequence: CAWTSRRDTGELFF. CDR3 bases: TGTGCCTGGACCTCCAGGAGAGACACCGGGGAGCTGTTTTTT.

This clone has just a few counts. The chain joins TRBV21-1 to TRBJ1-2. TRBV21-1 constitutes a pseudogene. This CDR3 contains 13 residues. The CDR3 DNA sequence: TGTGCCAGCAGCAGGGGGGACGGGTATGGCTACACCTTC. It yields the protein CASSRGDGYGYTF.

The chain has TRBV27 and TRBJ1-6, with a weak D call TRBD1 (5 bases). The CDR3 spans 15 residues. V was pared by 7 bases and J by 10 bases, with 20 bases between. CDR1 and CDR2 (germline): MNHEY, SMNVEV (reference sequence). The DNA for the CDR3 is TGTGCCAGCAATCTTGGCTCGCAGGGAAAGTCACCCCTCCACTTT. The encoded protein is CASNLGSQGKSPLHF.

This clone has only a few counts. The chain combines TRBV9 with TRBJ2-1, with 10 bases matching TRBD2. CDR3 length: 16 residues. V dropped 0 bases and J dropped 4; count of bases not matched to a gene: 4. Germline CDR1 reads SGDLS; CDR2 reads YYNGEE. CDR3 nucleotide sequence: TGTGCCAGCAGCGTAGAGCGGGGGGGCCGTTACAATGAGCAGTTCTTC. Protein product: CASSVERGGRYNEQFF.

J is TRBJ1-4 and V is TRBV5-6; D possibly corresponds to TRBD1 (5 bases). The V and J ends lost 0 bases and 8 bases respectively, with 11 bases between them. Germline V CDR1 and CDR2: SGHDT, YYEEEE. There are 14 residues in the CDR3. The CDR3 region is CASSLGQGNEKLFF. In DNA, the CDR3 is TGTGCCAGCAGCTTGGGGCAGGGTAACGAAAAACTGTTTTTT.

This chain's CDR3 is CASSYRVPPEWQYF. The CDR3 DNA reads TGTGCCAGCTCGTATCGGGTACCCCCCGAGTGGCAGTACTTC. This sequence joins TRBV2 and TRBJ2-7; D uncertain. The CDR3 is made up of 14 amino acids. CDR1 is SNHLY and CDR2 is FYNNEI in the germline V gene. V was pared by 8 bases and J by 9 bases, with 23 bases between.

This clone was seen a handful of times. The chain carries TRBV18 and TRBJ2-1; 8 bases agree with TRBD2. V lost 3 bases, J lost 4 bases, and 5 bases stayed unmatched. CDR1 and CDR2 (germline): KGHSH, LQKENI. The CDR3 is 15 residues long. The CDR3: CASSPRSSGYNEQFF. CDR3 nucleotide sequence: TGTGCCAGCTCACCGCGGTCTAGCGGGTACAATGAGCAGTTCTTC.

This clone was observed once. This may be a read error, as it is one base from a much larger clone. This chain connects TRBV7-2 to TRBJ2-7; no clear D gene. This CDR3 has 11 amino acids. From germline, CDR1 is SGHTA and CDR2 FQGNSA. Trimming took off 1 base at V and 6 bases at J, with 4 bases between the two ends. This CDR3 reads CASSLVSEQYF. DNA for the CDR3: TGTGCCAGCAGCTTAGTGTCCGAGCAGTACTTC.

This clone came up a few times. The gene calls are TRBV29-1 and TRBJ1-1, with D uncertain. With 4 bases removed from V and 3 bases from J, the gap between germline ends came to 15 bases. Germline lookup yields CDR1 SQVTM and CDR2 ANQGSEA. This CDR3 spans 14 amino acids. The CDR3 here is CSVAPRVPYTEAFF. The CDR3, as DNA: TGCAGCGTTGCGCCCCGGGTTCCCTACACTGAAGCTTTCTTT.

V gene TRBV7-3 combines with J gene TRBJ2-3, with 8 bases matching TRBD1. V dropped 4 bases and J dropped 0; count of bases not matched to a gene: 3. Germline assignment: CDR1 SGHTA and CDR2 FQGTGA. This CDR3 has 15 amino acids. DNA for the CDR3: TGTGCCAGCAGCTCCAGACAGGGGAGCACAGATACGCAGTATTTT. This encodes CASSSRQGSTDTQYF.

The gene calls are TRBV11-3 and TRBJ2-4; tentative D call: TRBD2 (5 bases). Between the trimmed V and J ends, which lost 1 base and 4 bases, there was a span of 5 bases. The CDR3 extends over 13 amino acids. Germline assignment: CDR1 SGHNT and CDR2 YENEEA. The chain's CDR3 is CASSLGGKNIQYF. Written as DNA, the CDR3 is TGTGCCAGCAGCTTAGGAGGGAAAAACATTCAGTACTTC.

In its sample, this clone was seen a few times. V usage is TRBV29-1 and J usage is TRBJ2-3; a possible D gene is TRBD1 (5 bases). The CDR3 length is 13 residues. Germline loops: CDR1 SQVTM, CDR2 ANQGSEA. Trimming removed 3 bases at V and 4 bases at J, with 11 bases between. As DNA, the CDR3 is TGCAGCGTTGACAAGGGGCCTTCAGATACGCAGTATTTT. Its translation is CSVDKGPSDTQYF.

The gene calls are TRBV15 and TRBJ1-2; D is unclear. The length of the CDR3 is 14 residues. V was clipped by 1 base and J by 2 bases, with 8 bases between them. The germline CDR1 and CDR2 sequences are LNHNV and YYDKDF (reference sequence). The CDR3 region is CATSRVQQNYGYTF. The DNA of the CDR3 is TGTGCCACCAGCAGAGTTCAACAGAACTATGGCTACACCTTC.

This chain connects TRBV10-3 to TRBJ1-1; D is perhaps TRBD1 (6 bases). CDR1 ENHRY and CDR2 SYGVKD come from the germline V gene. Trimming removed 6 bases at V and 1 base at J, with 9 bases between. This CDR3 comprises 13 residues. The CDR3, as DNA: TGTGCCATCAGGTTACAGGGGAACACTGAAGCTTTCTTT. Translating gives CAIRLQGNTEAFF.

This clone turned up a few times. This chain joins TRBV21-1 and TRBJ2-1; the table's D call TRBD2 went unverified against the DNA. TRBV21-1 is marked as a pseudogene. This CDR3 comprises 16 residues. The DNA for the CDR3 is TGTGCCAGCAGCAAAACCAGCGGATCTAACTACAATGAGCAGTTCTTC. Translation: CASSKTSGSNYNEQFF.

Only a few counts were recorded for this clone. CDR3 coding DNA: TGTGCCAGCAGCTTTACGGGGCCGAGGGCCACGCAGTATTTT. This sequence encodes CASSFTGPRATQYF. The genes are TRBV7-3 and TRBJ2-3; D is possibly TRBD1 or TRBD2 (5 bases each). The CDR3 has 14 residues. V was cut by 3 bases and J by 9 bases, with 16 bases left in between. Germline CDR1 is SGHTA and CDR2 is FQGTGA.